The 22 T cell receptor beta chains given below trace back to one sample, sequenced in a study of CD8+ T cells in alopecia areata. Treatment reported: oral pan-JAK inhibitor, 5-10 mg twice daily. The authors extracted RNA and reverse transcribed it into cDNA as the sequencing template. Assay: immunoSEQ multiplex PCR; the TCRdb copy retains only in-frame clones and omits some. The sample includes around 99,000 clones, around 84% of them seen just once. The starting material was CD8+ T cells sorted from blood, obtained at week 24, from a patient treated with tofacitinib. Receptors originate from a human donor with alopecia areata.

This clone was seen more than once but under ten times. V gene TRBV25-1 combines with J gene TRBJ2-1, with TRBD2 identical over 9 bases. V was clipped by 1 base and J by 2 bases; unmatched bases: 6. This CDR3 spans 17 amino acids. Per the germline V gene, CDR1 is MGHDK and CDR2 is SYGVNS. CDR3 sequence reads: CASSEFRGGEAYNEQFF. DNA for the CDR3: TGTGCCAGCAGTGAATTTCGCGGGGGGGAGGCCTACAATGAGCAGTTCTTC.

This clone was counted a single time. This chain uses TRBV6-5 with TRBJ2-1; 8 bases match TRBD2. CDR3 length: 14 amino acids. Looked up from germline, CDR1 is MNHEY and CDR2 is SVGAGI. With V trimmed by 6 bases and J by 7 bases, 8 bases remained unmatched. CDR3 bases: TGTGCCAGCAGGGCTGCGGGAGGAACAAATGAGCAGTTCTTC. Amino acids: CASRAAGGTNEQFF.

The sample holds one count of this clone. The V and J genes are TRBV6-5 and TRBJ2-7; D not resolved. The ends were cut back, 2 bases at V and 2 bases at J, with 7 bases in the middle. This CDR3 comprises 13 residues. CDR1 MNHEY and CDR2 SVGAGI come from the germline V gene. CDR3 sequence: CASSYRLAYEQYF. CDR3 nucleotide sequence: TGTGCCAGCAGTTACAGGCTAGCCTACGAGCAGTACTTC.

V is TRBV11-2 and J is TRBJ2-3, with 9 bases matching TRBD2. Germline V lookup: CDR1 SGHAT, CDR2 FQNNGV. V lost 1 base and J lost 7; bases outside the gene matches: 15. The CDR3 covers 18 residues. DNA for the CDR3: TGTGCCAGCAGCTTAGGGATCTCCGGCGGGGGGGCGACTTATACGCAGTATTTT. It specifies CASSLGISGGGATYTQYF.

The V gene is TRBV14, the J gene TRBJ2-3; TRBD2 agrees at 10 bases. CDR1 and CDR2 from the germline V gene are SGHDN and FVKESK. The CDR3 is 16 residues long. Trimming at V came to 2 bases and at J to 1 base, leaving 3 bases not matched to a gene. The CDR3 sequence is CASSQLAGVGTDTQYF. In nucleotides, the CDR3 is TGTGCCAGCAGCCAACTAGCGGGGGTAGGCACAGATACGCAGTATTTT.

The V gene is TRBV4-1, the J gene TRBJ2-7, with 9 bases identical to TRBD1. This CDR3 spans 15 amino acids. CDR1 is MGHRA, CDR2 YSYEKL, per germline. The V and J ends lost 2 bases and 4 bases, in that order; junction bases with no gene match: 6. CDR3 nucleotides: TGCGCCAGCAGCCAACCGGACAGGGGCCATTACGAGCAGTACTTC. The encoded protein is CASSQPDRGHYEQYF.

This sequence joins TRBV30 and TRBJ1-5; TRBD1 matches at 9 bases. The junction had 3 bases not matched to a gene; V was cut back by 5 bases and J by 4 bases. This CDR3 spans 13 amino acids. The germline V gene encodes CDR1 GTSNPN and CDR2 SVGIG (reference sequence). Written as DNA, the CDR3 is TGTGCCTGGCAAGACAGGGGGAATCAGCCCCAGCATTTT. This sequence encodes CAWQDRGNQPQHF.

The chain carries TRBV4-2 and TRBJ2-4; maybe TRBD2 (5 bases). Germline V lookup: CDR1 LGHNA, CDR2 YNFKEQ. CDR3 size: 15 residues. The germline V and J ends were trimmed by 0 bases and 9 bases, with 15 bases remaining between them. This chain's CDR3 is CASSQEVPGRGIQYF. CDR3 DNA sequence: TGTGCCAGCAGCCAAGAGGTTCCGGGCCGGGGCATTCAGTACTTC.

The chain links TRBV11-2 to TRBJ2-5; TRBD2 aligns across 8 bases. V lost 5 bases, J lost 1 base, and 9 bases stayed unmatched. This CDR3 spans 16 amino acids. From germline, CDR1 is SGHAT and CDR2 FQNNGV. The chain's CDR3 is CASSAPIAGSQETQYF. The CDR3 DNA follows: TGTGCCAGCAGCGCCCCCATAGCGGGGAGCCAAGAGACCCAGTACTTC.

The chain has TRBV5-7 and TRBJ2-7, with TRBD2 as a possible D gene (6 bases). TRBV5-7 is placed among ORFs of uncertain function. The V end was cut by 4 bases, the J end by 0 bases, with 14 bases between. The CDR3 has 15 residues. The CDR3 bases are TGTGCCAGCAGCGGAGGGGCGGTGCTCTCCTACGAGCAGTACTTC. This sequence encodes CASSGGAVLSYEQYF.

The rearrangement links TRBV7-9 to TRBJ2-3, with D possibly TRBD1 on 6 matching bases. Germline V gives CDR1 SEHNR, CDR2 FQNEAQ (reference sequence). The CDR3 is 12 residues long. The germline V and J ends were trimmed by 6 bases and 3 bases, with 7 bases remaining between them. The CDR3 protein is CASRQGTDTQYF. The CDR3 nucleotides are TGTGCCAGCAGACAGGGAACAGATACGCAGTATTTT.

CDR3 in amino acids: CASQSGGEDTQYF. CDR3 sequence (DNA): TGCGCCAGCCAAAGCGGGGGGGAAGATACGCAGTATTTT. This sequence joins TRBV5-1 and TRBJ2-3, with TRBD2 matching over 10 bases. Germline V lookup: CDR1 SGHRS, CDR2 YFSETQ. The CDR3 spans 13 residues. J gave up 5 bases and V 7 bases, and 4 bases lay outside the gene matches.

The V gene is TRBV9, the J gene TRBJ1-2; TRBD1 matches 7 bases. This CDR3 is 14 amino acids long. J was trimmed by 4 bases and V by 0 bases; bases with no gene match: 3. CDR1 is SGDLS and CDR2 is YYNGEE in the germline V gene. The CDR3 spells CASSVVAGGYGYTF. CDR3 DNA sequence: TGTGCCAGCAGCGTAGTAGCAGGGGGCTATGGCTACACCTTC.

This chain connects TRBV7-8 to TRBJ1-2; D is uncertain. With 3 bases removed from V and 4 bases from J, the gap between germline ends came to 9 bases. Germline V gene data show CDR1 as SGHVS and CDR2 as FQNEAQ. CDR3 length equals 13 residues. Here the CDR3 DNA reads TGTGCCAGCAGCTTCGGCCAGCCCTATGGCTACACCTTC. Translation: CASSFGQPYGYTF. Variable domain in full (rest from reference TRBV7-8 and TRBJ1-2): GAGVSQSPRYKVAKRGQDVALRCDPISGHVSLFWYQQALGQGPEFLTYFQNEAQLDKSGLPSDRFFAERPEGSVSTLKIQRTQQEDSAVYLCASSFGQPYGYTFGSGTRLTVV.

In this sample, this clone turned up a few times. The chain recombines TRBV19 with TRBJ2-1, with 7 nucleotides matching TRBD2. From germline, CDR1 is LNHDA and CDR2 SQIVND (reference sequence). J gave up 3 bases and V 4 bases, and 3 bases lay outside the gene matches. The CDR3 has 14 amino acids. The CDR3, as DNA: TGTGCCAGTAGTACTGGGGGGGACTACAATGAGCAGTTCTTC. Encoded protein: CASSTGGDYNEQFF. Supplemented by reference TRBV19 and TRBJ2-1, the full variable domain reads DGGITQSPKYLFRKEGQNVTLSCEQNLNHDAMYWYRQDPGQGLRLIYYSQIVNDFQKGDIAEGYSVSREKKESFPLTVTSAQKNPTAFYLCASSTGGDYNEQFFGPGTRLTVL.

This rearrangement joins TRBV2 to TRBJ1-1; no definite D call. The CDR3 runs to 10 residues. V dropped 6 bases and J dropped 4 bases, with 3 bases sitting between them. Germline lookup yields CDR1 SNHLY and CDR2 FYNNEI. This CDR3 is CASRATEAFF. The CDR3 region has the DNA TGTGCCAGCAGAGCCACTGAAGCTTTCTTT.

The rearrangement uses TRBV25-1 and TRBJ2-2, with TRBD1 identical over 7 bases. J gave up 1 base and V 6 bases, and 8 bases lay outside the gene matches. Per the germline V gene, CDR1 is MGHDK and CDR2 is SYGVNS. CDR3 length: 16 amino acids. CDR3 bases: TGTGCCAGCAGGGATACCGGGACAGTGAACACCGGGGAGCTGTTTTTT. Residues: CASRDTGTVNTGELFF. The entire variable domain, with the rest obtained from reference TRBV25-1 and TRBJ2-2, is as follows: EADIYQTPRYLVIGTGKKITLECSQTMGHDKMYWYQQDPGMELHLIHYSYGVNSTEKGDLSSESTVSRIRTEHFPLTLESARPSHTSQYLCASRDTGTVNTGELFFGEGSRLTVL.

The genes are TRBV29-1 and TRBJ2-7; TRBD1 matches at 10 bases. Germline CDR1 SQVTM, CDR2 ANQGSEA. V lost 1 base to trimming and J lost 3 bases; unmatched junction nucleotides: 6. CDR3 size: 15 residues. For the CDR3, the DNA is TGCAGCGTTGAAGTTGAAGGGACAGGGGACTACGAGCAGTACTTC. Residues: CSVEVEGTGDYEQYF.

This clone was seen a single time. The chain couples TRBV4-1 to TRBJ2-3, with a tentative D call TRBD2 (5 bases). The CDR3 totals 14 residues. Per the germline V gene, CDR1 is MGHRA and CDR2 is YSYEKL. V was cut by 10 bases and J by 0 bases, with 14 bases left in between. The CDR3 is CATQTGISTDTQYF. The CDR3 DNA sequence: TGCGCCACCCAGACCGGGATTAGCACAGATACGCAGTATTTT.

This clone was seen once. This rearrangement joins TRBV5-1 to TRBJ2-5, with 7 bases matching TRBD2. V was pared by 2 bases and J by 0 bases, with 1 base of the junction left unmatched. There are 14 residues in the CDR3. CDR1 is SGHRS, CDR2 YFSETQ, per germline. CDR3 protein: CASSLAGNQETQYF. The CDR3 coding sequence is TGCGCCAGCAGCTTAGCGGGGAACCAAGAGACCCAGTACTTC.

The chain couples TRBV7-9 to TRBJ2-5; D gene unclear. Deletions cut 5 bases from V and 0 bases from J, with 10 bases between. The CDR3 contains 14 residues. CDR1 and CDR2 (germline): SEHNR, FQNEAQ (reference sequence). In DNA form, the CDR3 reads TGTGCCAGCAGCCCTCAGGAAAACCAAGAGACCCAGTACTTC. This sequence encodes CASSPQENQETQYF.

The gene calls are TRBV30 and TRBJ2-7; D may be TRBD1 (5 bases). Germline V gives CDR1 GTSNPN, CDR2 SVGIG (reference sequence). The CDR3 runs 12 residues. Trimming shortened V by 3 bases and J by 5 bases, and 11 bases separated the two germline ends. Here the CDR3 DNA reads TGTGCCTGGAGCCAGGGCGCCGACGAGCAGTACTTC. Its translation is CAWSQGADEQYF.